The following is a TCR beta chain sequence with its context. This clone was observed a few times. No cognate antigen has been identified for it. Base-call qualities are not available, and no considerably larger clone is one nucleotide away. The data derive from a study of cytomegalovirus exposure and HLA in healthy donors (dated 2017 in TCRdb). For the study in its entirety: An earlier analysis of several hundred of the donors reported approximately 300 Gb of sequence data and 117 million unique TCR beta sequences from about 200 million T cells. Four to six DR-DQ haplotypes were handled as single units for association and clustering because linkage in the cohort was strong. Genome-wide SNP genotypes for about three fifths of the roughly 670 donors were used in a later genetic analysis, which treated that subset as a discovery cohort. Every repertoire in the discovery cohort had been generated on one and the same sequencing platform. Both class I and class II loci were covered by HLA typing, at four-digit resolution. Besides the first cohort of roughly 660 subjects, a separate validation cohort made up of 120 different subjects was used. An early release that covered 500 to 800 HLA-typed donors contained around 330 gigabases of sequencing data and roughly 84 million unique TCR sequences. The study aimed to test whether cataloging public T cell receptors could reveal signatures of past pathogen exposure. Donor age, sex, ethnicity and CMV serostatus were compiled together with the repertoire data. The study profiled the T cell repertoires of under 850 subjects by immunosequencing and related them to cytomegalovirus serostatus. On average, roughly 240,000 unique TCR beta nucleotide sequences were sequenced per donor among about 400 genotyped donors of the cohort, with 15% to 20% of those sequences being non-productive. The number of typed donors differed by locus: roughly 629-640 for A, B, C, DRB1 and DQB1; 522 for DQA1; 606 for DPA1; and about 470 for DPB1. A later analysis re-analyzed previously published TCR beta repertoires from roughly 630 donors and added high-resolution HLA genotyping to study TCR occurrence patterns. An earlier analysis of 587 of the donors applied high-throughput TCR beta sequencing to assess whether each TCR beta V gene segment acted as functional or pseudogenic. In the later analysis, no new phenotypic data were used to find candidate immune exposures; instead, reliance was placed on TCR beta sequences and their occurrence across donors. Among the roughly 400 genotyped donors, 75% to 90% belonged to the genetic ancestry cluster associated with self-reported Caucasian donors. To predict cytomegalovirus infection status, the study brought together high-throughput TCR immunosequencing, statistical association of individual TCRs with disease status, and machine learning.

The cohort was made up of approximately 670 healthy bone marrow donors. All cohort members were sampled while nominally healthy, although unrecorded immune exposures were likely present. The donor tested CMV seronegative and was one of the 352 seronegative cohort members. Every donor gave a peripheral blood sample, and the peripheral blood mononuclear cells from that sample were used for TCR beta sequencing. The Qiagen DNeasy Blood Extraction Kit was used to extract genomic DNA from the blood cell samples. The study at large found these results: The cohort was sequenced for TCR beta chains only, and without alpha or paired-chain data the features that could be detected were limited. According to a later genetic analysis, donors in an Asian-associated ancestry cluster had fewer N-insertions in productive TCRs than the approximately 610-donor mean. Because some donors lacked HLA typing at each locus, the association tests relied only on the typed subset. The 87-base-pair reads could not distinguish some IMGT-functional V segments, including TRBV6-2 and TRBV6-3, so those segments were excluded. Because counts were too low, more than 15 rarely observed V segments, including chromosome 9 orphons, were excluded from the earlier analysis of some 540 of the donors. Three of the identified cytomegalovirus-associated TCR beta chains were confirmed in vitro to be specific for cytomegalovirus antigens. A cluster of highly shared sequence variants was judged likely to represent a technical artifact of the sequencing pipeline. Immune exposure information for the cohort was limited to CMV serostatus. When HLA alleles, especially DR and DQ, strongly co-occurred, attributing TCR associations to individual alleles was difficult. Presence/absence analyses assumed roughly uniform sequencing depth across donors, an assumption that may not hold. An association between a missense DCLRE1C variant and V-gene and J-gene trimming of TCR beta chains was found in a later genetic analysis and replicated in an independent cohort. A total of fewer than 200 TCR beta chains were listed by the study as associated with cytomegalovirus. In both the original and validation cohorts, the classifier was reported to diagnose cytomegalovirus status with high specificity and sensitivity. While some public TCRs were present in many individuals, most TCR sequences turned up only very rarely across donors. In a later analysis, TCR association rates were found to vary across HLA loci, with the most associated TCRs seen for DRB1 alleles and the fewest for HLA-C alleles. Correlated functional status among segregating V segments might reflect linkage disequilibrium, but an unknown experimental factor could not be ruled out. According to a later analysis, parvovirus B19, influenza, CMV and Epstein-Barr virus appeared linked to several top co-occurrence clusters. In a later analysis, most CMV-associated TCR beta chains were found to appear HLA-restricted, with HLA associations seemingly driven largely by CMV exposure. It was suggested by the authors that the approach could potentially be generalized to other disease states and immunological phenotypes. Specific HLA alleles were associated with 16,951 TCR beta sequences at a false discovery rate of 0.05 in a later analysis. A further reported finding was that TCR beta sequences accurately predicted the HLA-A and HLA-B alleles for most subjects in the first cohort. An earlier analysis of some 590 of the donors showed that most TCR beta V segments appeared in productive rearrangements either about 87% or about 30% of the time, which broadly matched IMGT annotations. Compared with equally common non-associated chains, HLA-associated TCR beta chains in a later analysis were more clonally expanded and had lower generation probabilities.

V drops 0 bases and J drops 3 bases, leaving 11 bases in between. The CDR3 sequence holds 16 residues, the cysteine and phenylalanine included. Here the CDR3 DNA is all that survives: 48 bases in frame from base 1. According to the germline V gene (reference sequence), CDR1 reads SEHNR and CDR2 reads FQNEAQ. Receptors were amplified or captured by the immunoSEQ multiplex PCR assay. For the multiplex PCR, a mixture combining 60 forward primers for TCR Vbeta segments and 13 reverse primers for TCR Jbeta segments was used. Amplification of the CDR3 region of rearranged TCR beta genes was performed with a multiplex PCR assay on genomic DNA. The amplified TCR beta libraries were sequenced on the Illumina HiSeq System as 87-base-pair reads. The authors processed their data as follows. In a later analysis, 80 million or so unique TCR beta chains were counted across the 666 repertoires, and roughly 11 million of these chains were shared by at least two donors. Raw reads were error-corrected and collapsed into unique sequences with a nearest-neighbor algorithm that merged closely related sequences to remove PCR and sequencing errors. To assign V, D and J gene segments, CDR3 sequences were aligned to IMGT reference sequences. Each retained sequence needed at least a six-nucleotide match to both a V gene segment and a J gene segment. A rearrangement was called productive if the CDR3 had no stop codons and remained in frame with V and J, and every other rearrangement was called non-productive. CDR3 was defined according to IMGT convention as the region running from the second conserved V-encoded cysteine to the conserved J-encoded phenylalanine. The earlier analysis of approximately 500 of the donors excluded sequences that lacked an unambiguous match to a single V gene segment. In an earlier analysis of approximately 500 of the donors, a V segment was called functional when productive rearrangements were above 56.7%, and segregating when the standard deviation between donors exceeded 5%. A statistical classification framework was developed to diagnose cytomegalovirus status using the catalog of TCR beta chain sequences. V and J gene assignment, in a later analysis, came from comparing TCR nucleotide sequences with IMGT/GENE-DB human TR gene sequences. A later analysis assigned CDR3 sequences and most-parsimonious VDJ recombination scenarios with the TCRdist pipeline. A later analysis defined each TCR beta chain by its CDR3 amino acid sequence plus V-gene family, and excluded reads lacking a unique V-gene family. A later analysis removed roughly 590 highly shared, low-generation-probability nucleotide sequences to deal with suspected cross-contamination and a sequencing artifact. A later analysis calculated a clonal expansion index for each public chain from normalized within-repertoire ranks of inferred template counts. Generation probabilities in a later analysis came from a VDJ recombination model fitted to out-of-frame rearrangements, and those results were checked against IGoR. In a later analysis, TCR-TCR, TCR-HLA and TCR-CMV co-occurrence was scored with hypergeometric tests, and a repertoire-size bias correction was applied to TCR pairs. In a later analysis, false discovery rates were estimated by permuting HLA or CMV assignments 20 times. In a later analysis, co-occurring TCRs were grouped with DBSCAN, and TCRdist sequence similarity was added when clustering was performed within HLA-allele-positive subsets. Co-occurrence clustering excluded repertoires with fewer than 30,000 or more than 120,000 public chains, plus five with anomalous nucleotide sharing. The table was pulled from immuneACCESS by TCRdb, which kept in-frame rearrangements only. Such tables lose some clones; where checked, under half of the loss comes from unresolved V genes, and the rest has no known cause. The DNA gave D and trimming, while V, J and clone size come from that table. The sample has about 120,000 clones on record, approximately 15% of them singletons. The leading ten clones occupy over 1.5% of the sample.

The V and J segments used are TRBV7-9 and TRBJ2-2; the D segment could be TRBD1, given 6 matching bases. The receptor comes from a woman aged 18-29 years in good health and CMV-seronegative. The sample taken for sequencing was PBMCs. The nucleotides read TGTGCCAGCAGCTTAGCGGGGGCGTTCCACACCGGGGAGCTGTTTTTT. Translation gives CASSLAGAFHTGELFF.